This TCR beta chain was sequenced for a study of early stage breast cancer tumors. As for the study in general: Of some 17 invasive breast tumors, about a dozen were hormone receptor-positive, HER2-negative.

The assay was immunoSEQ multiplex PCR, and TCRdb's table has in-frame clones only and misses some. Among 45,000 to 60,000 clones listed, approximately 90% were seen once. The length of the CDR3 is 15 residues. Germline V lookup: CDR1 SGHDT, CDR2 YYEEEE. The V and J ends lost 7 bases and 0 bases respectively, with 15 bases between them. The receptor comes from an older person with breast cancer. The rearrangement uses TRBV5-6 and TRBJ2-3, with D possibly being TRBD1 (6 bases). The sample was blood. The CDR3 loop reads CASVRDQGSTDTQYF. CDR3 DNA sequence: TGTGCCAGCGTCAGGGATCAGGGGAGCACAGATACGCAGTATTTT.